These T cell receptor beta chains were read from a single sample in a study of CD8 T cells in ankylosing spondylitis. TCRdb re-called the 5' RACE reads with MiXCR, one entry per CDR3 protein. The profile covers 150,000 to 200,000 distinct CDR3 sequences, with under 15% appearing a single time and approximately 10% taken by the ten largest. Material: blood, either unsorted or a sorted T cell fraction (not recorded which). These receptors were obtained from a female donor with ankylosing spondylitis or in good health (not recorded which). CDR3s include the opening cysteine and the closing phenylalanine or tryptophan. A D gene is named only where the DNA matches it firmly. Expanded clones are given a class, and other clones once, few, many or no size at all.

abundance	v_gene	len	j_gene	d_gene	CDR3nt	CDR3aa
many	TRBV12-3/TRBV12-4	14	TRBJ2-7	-	TGTGCCAGTTACCAAGGTGGACAGCCTTACGAGCAGTACTTC	CASYQGGQPYEQYF
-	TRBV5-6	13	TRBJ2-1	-	TGTGCCAGCAGCCTACTAGCTTTCGATGAGCAGTTCTTC	CASSLLAFDEQFF
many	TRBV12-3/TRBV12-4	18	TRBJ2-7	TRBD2	TGTGCCAGCAGTCGTCCGGGACTAGCGGGAGGGAATTCATACGAGCAGTACTTC	CASSRPGLAGGNSYEQYF
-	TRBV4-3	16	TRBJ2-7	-	TGCGCCAGCAGCCTCCTAGCAGGGACCGGCTCCTACGAGCAGTACTTC	CASSLLAGTGSYEQYF
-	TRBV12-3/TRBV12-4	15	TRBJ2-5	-	TGTGCCAGCAGTTTCGCCGGGACCGCCCAAGAGACCCAGTACTTC	CASSFAGTAQETQYF
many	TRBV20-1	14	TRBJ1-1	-	TGCAGTGCCCGACCGGGACACACGAACACTGAAGCTTTCTTT	CSARPGHTNTEAFF
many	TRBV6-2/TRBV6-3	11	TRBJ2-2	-	TGTGCCAGCGGTGACAACTGGGAGCTGTTTTTT	CASGDNWELFF
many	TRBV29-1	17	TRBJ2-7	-	TGCAGCGTTGAAGCCCCCTGGGGTGACAGTCGATTCTACGAGCAGTACTTC	CSVEAPWGDSRFYEQYF
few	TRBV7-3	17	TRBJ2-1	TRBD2	TGTGCCAGCAGCTTAGGCAGACTAGCTCGAGGTGGTAATGAGCAGTTCTTC	CASSLGRLARGGNEQFF
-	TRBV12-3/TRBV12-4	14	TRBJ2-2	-	TGTGCCAGCAGTTGGGGGACATTCACCGGGGAGCTGTTTTTT	CASSWGTFTGELFF
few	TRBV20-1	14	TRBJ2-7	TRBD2	TGCAGTGCTAGGGGGGAGCGGGGGCTCTACGAGCAGTACTTC	CSARGERGLYEQYF
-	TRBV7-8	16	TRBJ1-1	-	TGTGCCAGCAGCCCTAAGGAGGGGATGGTGAACACTGAAGCTTTCTTT	CASSPKEGMVNTEAFF
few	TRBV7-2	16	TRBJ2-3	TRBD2	TGTGCCAGCAGCTTAGGTTCTAGCGGTAGCACAGATACGCAGTATTTT	CASSLGSSGSTDTQYF
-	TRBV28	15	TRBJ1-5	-	TGTGCCACGCGTCTTATGGCTGCGGGCAATCAGCCCCAGCATTTT	CATRLMAAGNQPQHF
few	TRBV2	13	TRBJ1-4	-	TGTGCCAGCAGTGATGGGGACTCGCGGAAACTGTTTTTT	CASSDGDSRKLFF
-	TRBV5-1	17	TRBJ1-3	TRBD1	TGCGCCAGCAGCACCCTTGGACAGGCAAGCTCTGGAAACCCCATATATTTT	CASSTLGQASSGNPIYF
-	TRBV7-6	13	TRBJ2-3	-	TGTGCCAGCAGCTCCCTCTCATTAGATACGCAGTATTTT	CASSSLSLDTQYF
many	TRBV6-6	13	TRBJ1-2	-	TGTGCCAGCAGCTTCGACAAGAACTATGGCTACACCTTC	CASSFDKNYGYTF
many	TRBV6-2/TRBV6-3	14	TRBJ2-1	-	TGTGCCAGCAGTTCCTATGGAGAATACAATGAGCAGTTCTTC	CASSSYGEYNEQFF
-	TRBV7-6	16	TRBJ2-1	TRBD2	TGTGCCAGCAGCTTAGGGGTAGCGGGAGGCTACAATGAGCAGTTCTTC	CASSLGVAGGYNEQFF
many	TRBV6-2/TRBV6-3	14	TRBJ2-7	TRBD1	TGTGCCAGCAGGATACCCGGGACAGGGTACGAGCAGTACTTC	CASRIPGTGYEQYF
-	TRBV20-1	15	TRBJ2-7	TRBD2	TGCAGTGCTAGAGAATTCCTAGCGGGAGGCTACGAGCAGTACTTC	CSAREFLAGGYEQYF
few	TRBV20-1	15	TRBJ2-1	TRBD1	TGCAGTGCTAGGGCCGGGACAGCAGTCTACAATGAGCAGTTCTTC	CSARAGTAVYNEQFF
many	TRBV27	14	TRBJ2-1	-	TGTGCCAGCAGTCCAAGCGACTTCTACAATGAGCAGTTCTTC	CASSPSDFYNEQFF
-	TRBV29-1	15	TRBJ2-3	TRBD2	TGCAGCGTTACCCTTAGCGGGAGTAGCACAGATACGCAGTATTTT	CSVTLSGSSTDTQYF
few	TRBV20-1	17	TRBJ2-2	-	TGCTGTGCTAGAGGAGGCCGGATAGTCTTGAACACCGGGGAGCTGTTTTTT	CCARGGRIVLNTGELFF
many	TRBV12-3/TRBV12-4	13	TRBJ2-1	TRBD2	TGTGCCAGCAGTATAGGGGCGGGGGGTGAGCAGTTCTTC	CASSIGAGGEQFF
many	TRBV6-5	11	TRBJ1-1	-	TGTGCCAGCAGTTCCGGTTCTGAAGCTTTCTTT	CASSSGSEAFF
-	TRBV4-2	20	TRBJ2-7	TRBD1	TGTGCCAGCAGCAGGATTCCGGGACAGGGGGCTGGACCCCTCTCCTACGAGCAGTACTTC	CASSRIPGQGAGPLSYEQYF
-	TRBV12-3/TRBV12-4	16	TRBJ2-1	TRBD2	TGTGCCAGCAGTTTAGAGGGCGGGAGGGGTTACAATGAGCAGTTCTTC	CASSLEGGRGYNEQFF
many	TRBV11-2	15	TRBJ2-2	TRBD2	TGTGCCAGCAGCGCCCCGGGACTAGCAAACGGGGAGCTGTTTTTT	CASSAPGLANGELFF
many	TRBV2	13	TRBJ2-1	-	TGTGCCAGCAGTGTCCTTCGGGCAAATGAGCAGTTCTTC	CASSVLRANEQFF
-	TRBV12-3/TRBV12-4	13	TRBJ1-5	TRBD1	TGTGCCAGCAGAAGAGGGACAGCTCAGCCCCAGCATTTT	CASRRGTAQPQHF
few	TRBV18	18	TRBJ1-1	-	TGTGCCAGCTCACCACTCCCGCAGACAGGATCCTTCCCCACTGAAGCTTTCTTT	CASSPLPQTGSFPTEAFF
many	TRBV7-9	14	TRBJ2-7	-	TGTGCCAGCAGCTTAAACATAGACTCCTACGAGCAGTACTTC	CASSLNIDSYEQYF